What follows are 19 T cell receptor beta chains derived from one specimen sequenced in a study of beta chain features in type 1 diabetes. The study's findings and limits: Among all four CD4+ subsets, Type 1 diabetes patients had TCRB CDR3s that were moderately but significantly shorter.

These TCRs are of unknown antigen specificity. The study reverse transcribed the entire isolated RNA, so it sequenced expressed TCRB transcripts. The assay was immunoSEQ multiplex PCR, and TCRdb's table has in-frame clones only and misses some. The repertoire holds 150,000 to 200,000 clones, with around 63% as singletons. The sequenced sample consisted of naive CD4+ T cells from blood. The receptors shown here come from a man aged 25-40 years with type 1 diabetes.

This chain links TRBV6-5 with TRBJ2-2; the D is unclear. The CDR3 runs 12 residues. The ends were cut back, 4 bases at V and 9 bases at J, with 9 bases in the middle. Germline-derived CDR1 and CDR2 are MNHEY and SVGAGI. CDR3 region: CASSSRPRELFF. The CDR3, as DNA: TGTGCCAGCAGTTCGAGGCCGAGGGAGCTGTTTTTT.

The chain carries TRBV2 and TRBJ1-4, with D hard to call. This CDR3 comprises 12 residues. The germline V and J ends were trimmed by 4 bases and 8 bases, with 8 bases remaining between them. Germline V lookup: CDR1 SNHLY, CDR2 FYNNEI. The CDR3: CASSASAEKLFF. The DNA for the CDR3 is TGTGCCAGCAGTGCGTCAGCCGAAAAACTGTTTTTT.

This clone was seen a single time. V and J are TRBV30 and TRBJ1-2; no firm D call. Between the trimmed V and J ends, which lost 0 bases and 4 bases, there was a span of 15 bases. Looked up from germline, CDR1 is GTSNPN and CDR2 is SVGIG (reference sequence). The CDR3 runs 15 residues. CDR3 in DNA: TGTGCCTGGAGTGTACTAGGACCGCCCAGCTATGGCTACACCTTC. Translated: CAWSVLGPPSYGYTF.

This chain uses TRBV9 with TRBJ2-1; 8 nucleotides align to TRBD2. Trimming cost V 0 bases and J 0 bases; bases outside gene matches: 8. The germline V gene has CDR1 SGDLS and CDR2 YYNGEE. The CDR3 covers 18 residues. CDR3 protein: CASSVVSTSGFSYNEQFF. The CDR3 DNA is TGTGCCAGCAGCGTAGTTAGTACTAGCGGTTTCTCCTACAATGAGCAGTTCTTC.

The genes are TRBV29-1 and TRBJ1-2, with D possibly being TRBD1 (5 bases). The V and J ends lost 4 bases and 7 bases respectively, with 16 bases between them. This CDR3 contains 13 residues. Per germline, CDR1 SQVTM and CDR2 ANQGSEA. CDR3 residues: CSVAEQGRTGYTF. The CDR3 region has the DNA TGCAGCGTTGCGGAGCAGGGCCGGACTGGCTACACCTTC.

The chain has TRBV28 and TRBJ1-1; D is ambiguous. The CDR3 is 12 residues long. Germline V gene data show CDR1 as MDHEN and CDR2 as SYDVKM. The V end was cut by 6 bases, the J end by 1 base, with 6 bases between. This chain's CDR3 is CASRSTNTEAFF. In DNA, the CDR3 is TGTGCCAGCAGGTCGACGAACACTGAAGCTTTCTTT.

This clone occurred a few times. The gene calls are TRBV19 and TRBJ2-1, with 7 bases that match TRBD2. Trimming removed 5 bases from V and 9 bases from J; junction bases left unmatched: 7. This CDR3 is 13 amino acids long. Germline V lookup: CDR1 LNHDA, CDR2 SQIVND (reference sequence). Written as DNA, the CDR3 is TGTGCCAGTAGTGCAGGACTAGGTTTTGAGCAGTTCTTC. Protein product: CASSAGLGFEQFF.

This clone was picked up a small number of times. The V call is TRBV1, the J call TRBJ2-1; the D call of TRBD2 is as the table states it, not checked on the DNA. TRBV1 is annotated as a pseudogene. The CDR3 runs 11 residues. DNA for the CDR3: TGCACCAGCATAACTAACAATGAGCAGTTCTTC. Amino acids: CTSITNNEQFF.

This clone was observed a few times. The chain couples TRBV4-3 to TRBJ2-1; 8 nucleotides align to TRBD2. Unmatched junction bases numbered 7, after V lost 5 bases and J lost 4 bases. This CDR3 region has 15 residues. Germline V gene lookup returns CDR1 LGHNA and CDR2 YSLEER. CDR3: CASSKSTSGYNEQFF. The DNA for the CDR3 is TGCGCCAGCAGCAAAAGTACTAGCGGATACAATGAGCAGTTCTTC.

The CDR3 DNA sequence: TGCAGCGTTGGACAGAACCCTGGAGTGGGGCAGTACTTC. Encoded protein: CSVGQNPGVGQYF. This chain connects TRBV29-1 to TRBJ2-7; maybe TRBD1 (5 bases). The CDR3 spans 13 residues. V shed 4 bases and J shed 9 bases, with 19 bases lying between them. From germline, CDR1 is SQVTM and CDR2 ANQGSEA.

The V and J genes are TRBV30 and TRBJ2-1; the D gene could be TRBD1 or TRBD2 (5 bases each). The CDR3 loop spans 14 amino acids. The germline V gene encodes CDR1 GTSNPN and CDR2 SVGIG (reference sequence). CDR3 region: CATRQWEAYNEQFF. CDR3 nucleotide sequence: TGTGCTACTAGACAGTGGGAAGCGTACAATGAGCAGTTCTTC.

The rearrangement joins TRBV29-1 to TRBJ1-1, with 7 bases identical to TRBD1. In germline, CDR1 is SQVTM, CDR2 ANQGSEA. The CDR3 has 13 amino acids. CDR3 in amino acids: CITGDPLNTEAFF. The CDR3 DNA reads TGCATCACAGGGGATCCGTTGAACACTGAAGCTTTCTTT.

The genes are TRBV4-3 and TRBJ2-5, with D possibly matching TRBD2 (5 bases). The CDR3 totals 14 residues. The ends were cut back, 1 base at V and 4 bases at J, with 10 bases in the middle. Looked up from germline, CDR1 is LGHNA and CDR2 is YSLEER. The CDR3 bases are TGCGCCAGCAGCCAAGTCGGGGTGACAGAGACCCAGTACTTC. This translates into CASSQVGVTETQYF.

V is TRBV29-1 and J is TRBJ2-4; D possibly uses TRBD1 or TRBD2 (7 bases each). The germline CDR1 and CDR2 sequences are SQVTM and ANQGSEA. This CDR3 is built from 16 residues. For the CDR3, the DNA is TGCACCTTTCCGACCCGGGGGAGGGGGCACAAAAACATTCAGTACTTC. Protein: CTFPTRGRGHKNIQYF. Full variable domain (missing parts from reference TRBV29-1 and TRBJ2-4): SAVISQKPSRDICQRGTSLTIQCQVDSQVTMMFWYRQQPGQSLTLIATANQGSEATYESGFVIDKFPISRPNLTFSTLTVSNMSPEDSSIYLCTFPTRGRGHKNIQYFGAGTRLSVL.

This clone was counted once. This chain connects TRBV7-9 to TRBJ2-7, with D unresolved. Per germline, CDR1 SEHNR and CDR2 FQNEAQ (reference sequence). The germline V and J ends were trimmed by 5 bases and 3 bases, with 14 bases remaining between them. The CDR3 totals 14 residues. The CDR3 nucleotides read TGTGCCAGCAGCCCAAACCTACAGAGCTACGAGCAGTACTTC. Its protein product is CASSPNLQSYEQYF.

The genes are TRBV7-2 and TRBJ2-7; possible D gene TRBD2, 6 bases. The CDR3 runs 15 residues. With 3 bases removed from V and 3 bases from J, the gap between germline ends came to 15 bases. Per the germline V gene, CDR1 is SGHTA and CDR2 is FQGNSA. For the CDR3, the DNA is TGTGCCAGCAGCTTTTGGTCTAGCGACTACTACGAGCAGTACTTC. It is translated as CASSFWSSDYYEQYF.

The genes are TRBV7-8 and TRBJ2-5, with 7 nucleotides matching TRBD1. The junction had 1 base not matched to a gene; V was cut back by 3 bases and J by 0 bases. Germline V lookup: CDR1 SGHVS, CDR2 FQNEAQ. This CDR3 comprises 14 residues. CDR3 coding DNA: TGTGCCAGCAGCTTGGGACAGAACCAAGAGACCCAGTACTTC. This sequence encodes CASSLGQNQETQYF.

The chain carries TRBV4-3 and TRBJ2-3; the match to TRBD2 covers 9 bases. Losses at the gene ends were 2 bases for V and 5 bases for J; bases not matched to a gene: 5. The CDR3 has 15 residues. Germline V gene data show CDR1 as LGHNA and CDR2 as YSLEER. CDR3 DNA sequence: TGCGCCAGCAGCCAACTGCGGGGGGGCGAAGATACGCAGTATTTT. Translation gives CASSQLRGGEDTQYF.

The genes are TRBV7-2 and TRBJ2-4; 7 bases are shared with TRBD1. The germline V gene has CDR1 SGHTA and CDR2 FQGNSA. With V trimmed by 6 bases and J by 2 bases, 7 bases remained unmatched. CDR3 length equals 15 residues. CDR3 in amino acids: CASSYDRESKNIQYF. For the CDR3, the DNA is TGTGCCAGCAGTTACGACAGGGAATCCAAAAACATTCAGTACTTC.